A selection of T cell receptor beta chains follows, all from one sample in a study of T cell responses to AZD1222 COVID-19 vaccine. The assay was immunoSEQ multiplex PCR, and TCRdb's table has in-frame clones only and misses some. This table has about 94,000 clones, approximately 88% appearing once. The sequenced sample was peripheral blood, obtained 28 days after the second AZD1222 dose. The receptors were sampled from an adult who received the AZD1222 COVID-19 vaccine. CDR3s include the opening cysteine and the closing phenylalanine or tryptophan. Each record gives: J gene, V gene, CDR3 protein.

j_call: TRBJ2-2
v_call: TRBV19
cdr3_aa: CASSPGLNTGELFF

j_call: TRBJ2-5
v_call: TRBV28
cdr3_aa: CASIGGKASETQYF

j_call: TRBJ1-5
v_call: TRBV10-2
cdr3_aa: CASSEWGAGQPQHF

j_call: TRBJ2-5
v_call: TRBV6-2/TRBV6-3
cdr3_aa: CASSPGTGGFFQETQYF

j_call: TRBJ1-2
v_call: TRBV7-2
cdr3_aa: CASSLVLAGNYGYTF

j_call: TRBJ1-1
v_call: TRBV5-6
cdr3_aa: CASSLAFSGGAFF

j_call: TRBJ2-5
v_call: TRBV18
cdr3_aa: CASSPEGLETQYF

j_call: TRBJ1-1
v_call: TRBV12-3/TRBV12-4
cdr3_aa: CASTHQNTEAFF

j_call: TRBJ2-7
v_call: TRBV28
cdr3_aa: CASSLPTGTYEQYF

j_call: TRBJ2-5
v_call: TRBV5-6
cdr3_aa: CASSPQGGRKETQYF

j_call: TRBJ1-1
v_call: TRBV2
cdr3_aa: CASRASGRGNTEAFF

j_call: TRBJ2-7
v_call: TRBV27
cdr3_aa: CASSFGTGSLAYEQYF

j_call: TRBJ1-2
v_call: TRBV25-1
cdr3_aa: CASSGILGGLSGYTF

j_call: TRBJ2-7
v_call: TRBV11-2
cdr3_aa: CASSLFASGSGEQYF

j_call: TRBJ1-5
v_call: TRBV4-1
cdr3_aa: CASSPSPGDSNQPQHF

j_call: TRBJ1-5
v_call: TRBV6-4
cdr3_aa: CASSDGPSNQPQHF

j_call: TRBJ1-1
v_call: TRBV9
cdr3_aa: CASSAGATGVMNTEAFF

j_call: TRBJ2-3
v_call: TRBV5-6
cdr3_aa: CASSLPGTSPNARSDTQYF

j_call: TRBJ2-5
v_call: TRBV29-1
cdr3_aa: CSTEGGNQETQYF

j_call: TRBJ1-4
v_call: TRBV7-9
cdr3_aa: CASSLPLAANEKLFF